This is a list of T cell receptor beta chains from one sample in a study of control samples from healthy donors and cancer patients. Generated by immunoSEQ multiplex PCR, the TCRdb table keeps only in-frame clones and is missing some. The sample has 30,000 to 35,000 clones; about 86% are singletons. Source material: PBMCs. The receptors originated from a woman in her thirties or forties with lung cancer. The CDR3 runs from the conserved cysteine through the conserved F or W. The D gene is left open where the match is weak. The listing skips clone size in some rows; elsewhere it reads once, few, many or a size class.

>few|TRBJ2-1|.|TRBV9
CASSGEGAISSYNEQFF
TGTGCCAGCAGCGGGGAGGGGGCAATAAGCTCCTACAATGAGCAGTTCTTC
>.|TRBJ2-7|.|TRBV13
CASSLNPVLGEPSYEQYF
TGTGCCAGCAGCTTAAACCCCGTTCTGGGAGAACCTTCCTACGAGCAGTACTTC
>.|TRBJ1-1|TRBD1|TRBV30
CAWSRQGDTEAFF
TGTGCCTGGAGCAGACAGGGGGACACTGAAGCTTTCTTT
>.|TRBJ2-1|TRBD2|TRBV5-1
CASSFAGGHNEQFF
TGCGCCAGCAGCTTCGCGGGGGGGCACAATGAGCAGTTCTTC
>.|TRBJ1-3|.|TRBV11-2
CASSLVGLSGNTIYF
TGTGCCAGCAGCTTAGTCGGCCTCTCTGGAAACACCATATATTTT
>few|TRBJ1-5|.|TRBV4-3
CASSPAWGVNQPQHF
TGCGCCAGCAGCCCGGCCTGGGGGGTAAATCAGCCCCAGCATTTT
>.|TRBJ2-7|TRBD2|TRBV6-5
CASSPDSGGYEQYF
TGTGCCAGCAGTCCTGATAGCGGGGGTTACGAGCAGTACTTC
>.|TRBJ1-1|TRBD1|TRBV7-9
CASSLATGGNTEAFF
TGTGCCAGCAGCTTAGCGACAGGGGGCAACACTGAAGCTTTCTTT
>.|TRBJ1-3|.|TRBV6-1
CASSESGGSGNTIYF
TGTGCCAGCAGTGAAAGTGGGGGTTCTGGAAACACCATATATTTT
>.|TRBJ2-7|.|TRBV3-1/TRBV3-2
CASSQDKDWDYEQYF
TGTGCCAGCAGCCAAGATAAAGACTGGGATTACGAGCAGTACTTC
>.|TRBJ1-6|.|TRBV2
CASSDGVRYSTNSPLHF
TGTGCCAGCAGTGATGGGGTCAGGTACTCGACTAATTCACCCCTCCACTTT
>.|TRBJ1-4|.|TRBV15
CATSRGGSGEKLFF
TGTGCCACCAGCAGAGGAGGGAGCGGCGAAAAACTGTTTTTT
>.|TRBJ1-2|.|TRBV5-1
CASSLSGEDGYTF
TGCGCCAGCAGCTTGTCAGGGGAGGATGGCTACACCTTC
>.|TRBJ2-2|.|TRBV6-4
CASGLIGGTGELFF
TGTGCCAGCGGACTTATCGGGGGTACCGGGGAGCTGTTTTTT
>.|TRBJ2-3|.|TRBV2
CASSLPGTATNTQYF
TGTGCCAGCAGCCTCCCCGGGACGGCTACAAATACGCAGTATTTT
>.|TRBJ2-1|TRBD2|TRBV4-3
CASSQDPAGAYNEQFF
TGCGCCAGCAGCCAAGATCCAGCGGGGGCCTACAATGAGCAGTTCTTC
>.|TRBJ2-1|.|TRBV5-1
CASSLEANRGEQFF
TGCGCCAGCAGCTTGGAAGCGAATAGAGGTGAGCAGTTCTTC
>.|TRBJ2-7|.|TRBV5-1
CASSSSGRVYEQYF
TGCGCCAGCAGCTCGAGTGGCAGGGTTTACGAGCAGTACTTC
>.|TRBJ1-2|.|TRBV4-3
CASSPDINAYGYTF
TGCGCCAGCAGCCCGGACATAAACGCCTATGGCTACACCTTC
>.|TRBJ2-2|TRBD2|TRBV2
CASKTTSGWYTGELFF
TGTGCCAGCAAAACCACTAGCGGGTGGTACACCGGGGAGCTGTTTTTT
>.|TRBJ2-3|.|TRBV7-2
CASSPSGATDTQYF
TGTGCCAGCAGCCCGAGCGGAGCCACAGATACGCAGTATTTT
>.|TRBJ2-7|.|TRBV5-8
CASSLRGGADEQYF
TGTGCCAGCAGCCTCCGCGGAGGGGCGGACGAGCAGTACTTC
>few|TRBJ2-5|.|TRBV13
CASRGQGGQETQYF
TGTGCCAGCCGCGGCCAGGGGGGACAAGAGACCCAGTACTTC
>once|TRBJ1-6|.|TRBV5-4
CASSRHTDSGVYNSPLHF
TGTGCCAGCAGCCGTCATACCGACAGTGGTGTTTATAATTCACCCCTCCACTTT
>.|TRBJ1-5|.|TRBV19
CASSIGGGSAYQPQHF
TGTGCCAGTAGTATAGGAGGGGGATCCGCCTATCAGCCCCAGCATTTT
>.|TRBJ2-5|.|TRBV5-4
CASSPRVGETQYF
TGTGCCAGCAGCCCGCGGGTGGGAGAGACCCAGTACTTC
>few|TRBJ2-1|.|TRBV28
CASSLVEDEQFF
TGTGCCAGCAGTTTAGTCGAGGATGAGCAGTTCTTC
>.|TRBJ1-6|.|TRBV28
CASSEDGENSPLHF
TGTGCCAGCAGTGAAGATGGGGAGAATTCACCCCTCCACTTT
>.|TRBJ2-5|.|TRBV11-3
CASSLGETQYF
TGTGCCAGCAGCCTAGGGGAGACCCAGTACTTC
>few|TRBJ2-3|TRBD2|TRBV10-2
CASSDGGGQGDTQYF
TGCGCCAGCAGCGACGGCGGGGGGCAGGGAGATACGCAGTATTTT
>.|TRBJ1-3|.|TRBV30
CAWSSGNTIYF
TGTGCCTGGTCCAGTGGAAACACCATATATTTT
>.|TRBJ2-5|.|TRBV21-1
CASSRGVLFFQETQYF
TGTGCCAGCAGCAGGGGGGTTCTATTTTTCCAAGAGACCCAGTACTTC
>.|TRBJ2-7|.|TRBV19
CASSPSINRYEQYF
TGTGCCAGTAGTCCTAGTATAAACCGCTACGAGCAGTACTTC
>few|TRBJ1-5|TRBD1|TRBV19
CASSIEGGRQPQHF
TGTGCCAGTAGTATCGAAGGGGGCCGTCAGCCCCAGCATTTT
>.|TRBJ1-6|.|TRBV5-4
CASRRGDNSPLHF
TGTGCCAGCAGACGTGGGGATAATTCACCCCTCCACTTT
>.|TRBJ2-5|TRBD1|TRBV11-3
CASSLLTGVRETQYF
TGTGCCAGCAGCTTATTAACAGGGGTGCGAGAGACCCAGTACTTC
>.|TRBJ1-5|.|TRBV30
CAWNGAGPNQPQHF
TGTGCCTGGAATGGAGCAGGGCCCAATCAGCCCCAGCATTTT
>.|TRBJ1-4|TRBD1|TRBV19
CASRGTGEVEKLFF
TGTGCCAGTAGAGGGACAGGGGAGGTCGAAAAACTGTTTTTT
>.|TRBJ2-7|.|TRBV11-2
CASSLGSNSYEQYF
TGTGCCAGCAGCTTAGGCTCTAACTCCTACGAGCAGTACTTC
>.|TRBJ1-1|TRBD1|TRBV6-2/TRBV6-3
CASSYPSRQGAMLRNTEAFF
TGTGCCAGCAGTTACCCCAGCCGACAGGGGGCTATGTTACGTAACACTGAAGCTTTCTTT
>once|TRBJ2-6|.|TRBV28
CASSFGGANVLTF
TGTGCCAGCAGTTTTGGGGGGGCCAACGTCCTGACTTTC
>.|TRBJ2-1|.|TRBV9
CASTPGDTYNEQFF
TGTGCCAGCACCCCAGGGGATACCTACAATGAGCAGTTCTTC
>.|TRBJ1-1|TRBD1|TRBV2
CASRGTGGERAFF
TGTGCCAGCAGGGGGACAGGGGGCGAGAGAGCTTTCTTT
>.|TRBJ2-7|.|TRBV5-6
CASSSLGGFVVRDEQYF
TGTGCCAGCAGCTCCCTAGGAGGGTTTGTCGTAAGGGACGAGCAGTACTTC
>.|TRBJ1-3|.|TRBV15
CATSREYQAAPGNTIYF
TGTGCCACCAGCCGAGAGTACCAGGCAGCACCAGGAAACACCATATATTTT
>.|TRBJ1-1|.|TRBV4-2
CASSHTARGVNTEAFF
TGTGCCAGCAGCCATACCGCAAGAGGGGTTAACACTGAAGCTTTCTTT
>.|TRBJ1-4|.|TRBV6-1
CASSDPDLNPSEKLFF
TGTGCCAGCAGTGACCCGGACCTAAACCCGAGTGAAAAACTGTTTTTT
>.|TRBJ2-2|.|TRBV9
CASTPEANTGELFF
TGTGCCAGCACCCCCGAAGCCAACACCGGGGAGCTGTTTTTT
>few|TRBJ2-5|.|TRBV11-3
CASSSRETQYF
TGTGCCAGCAGCTCGCGAGAGACCCAGTACTTC
>.|TRBJ2-2|.|TRBV25-1
CASSPTPAFTGELFF
TGTGCCAGCAGTCCGACACCTGCTTTCACCGGGGAGCTGTTTTTT
>.|TRBJ2-2|.|TRBV24-1
CATSDYTRTGGNTGELFF
TGTGCCACCAGTGATTATACACGGACTGGGGGGAACACCGGGGAGCTGTTTTTT
>.|TRBJ1-5|.|TRBV24-1
CATSDPVQNQPQHF
TGTGCCACCAGTGACCCCGTCCAAAATCAGCCCCAGCATTTT
>.|TRBJ1-2|.|TRBV5-1
CASSQDPITSGYTF
TGCGCCAGCAGCCAGGACCCTATCACCTCTGGCTACACCTTC
>.|TRBJ1-5|TRBD1|TRBV6-5
CASSRDRDSDQPQHF
TGTGCCAGCAGTCGGGACCGGGACAGTGACCAGCCCCAGCATTTT
>.|TRBJ2-2|.|TRBV19
CASSIQSNTGELFF
TGTGCCAGTAGTATTCAGTCGAACACCGGGGAGCTGTTTTTT
>.|TRBJ2-7|.|TRBV18
CASSPPSSYEQYF
TGTGCCAGCTCACCACCAAGTTCCTACGAGCAGTACTTC
>.|TRBJ1-2|.|TRBV18
CASSPQAEDYGYTF
TGTGCCAGCTCACCACAGGCCGAAGACTATGGCTACACCTTC